Listed below are T cell receptor beta chains from one sample, sequenced in a study of blood T cell repertoires in COVID-19. Sequenced by immunoSEQ multiplex PCR; TCRdb stores in-frame clones only, minus some. The profile shows about 190,000 clones, around nine tenths of them singletons. Sequencing was performed on peripheral blood. All receptors derive from a man aged 70-80 years with active or convalescent COVID-19. The CDR3 runs from the conserved cysteine through the conserved F or W. Each record gives: V gene, D gene, clone size, J gene, CDR3 DNA, CDR3 protein. D genes are given only for firm matches. A row's size may be missing; if present it is once, few, many or a size class.

>TRBV5-1|TRBD1|.|TRBJ1-4
TGCGCCAGCAGCTTGGTGGGACAGGGGGCGCCTAATGAAAAACTGTTTTTT
CASSLVGQGAPNEKLFF
>TRBV12-3/TRBV12-4|.|.|TRBJ1-5
TGTGCCAGCAGTGGGCAGAGCCATCAGCCCCAGCATTTT
CASSGQSHQPQHF
>TRBV27|TRBD1|.|TRBJ1-2
TGTGCCAGCAGTTTTAGCCGTGGACAGGGGGCAGGCTACACCTTC
CASSFSRGQGAGYTF
>TRBV3-1/TRBV3-2|.|.|TRBJ2-5
TGTGCCAGCAGCCTGTTCCGCGAGGCCCAGTACTTC
CASSLFREAQYF
>TRBV25-1|TRBD1|.|TRBJ2-7
TGTGCCAGCAGTGTAGGGGGCCCCTCCTACGAGCAGTACTTC
CASSVGGPSYEQYF
>TRBV5-4|.|.|TRBJ2-3
TGTGCCAGCAGCTTGGGGGCTAGCACAGATACGCAGTATTTT
CASSLGASTDTQYF
>TRBV5-4|TRBD2|.|TRBJ2-7
TGTGCCAGCAGCCCCGGGGGGGGCGTCATGGGTGAGCAGTACTTC
CASSPGGGVMGEQYF
>TRBV11-3|TRBD1|.|TRBJ2-4
TGTGCCAGCAGCTCCAACACAGGGGGGATAAACATTCAGTACTTC
CASSSNTGGINIQYF
>TRBV5-1|.|.|TRBJ2-5
TGCGCCAGCAGCTTGAATGCGGGTTCGGAGACCCAGTACTTC
CASSLNAGSETQYF
>TRBV18|TRBD1|.|TRBJ1-2
TGTGCCAGCTCACCCTTACCCACTCGACAGGGAGGTTATGGCTACACCTTC
CASSPLPTRQGGYGYTF
>TRBV18|.|.|TRBJ1-5
TGTGCCAGCTCGCTCGCAGGGGGCAATCAGCCCCAGCATTTT
CASSLAGGNQPQHF
>TRBV9|TRBD1|few|TRBJ2-5
TGTGCCAGCAGCGTAGGACAGGGCCAAGAGACCCAGTACTTC
CASSVGQGQETQYF
>TRBV25-1|.|.|TRBJ1-5
TGTGCCAGCAGGGGGGGGGACAACTCCAATCAGCCCCAGCATTTT
CASRGGDNSNQPQHF
>TRBV5-1|.|.|TRBJ1-3
TGCGCCAGCAGCCTAGACCCCCCACTATCTGGAAACACCATATATTTT
CASSLDPPLSGNTIYF
>TRBV9|.|.|TRBJ2-3
TGTGCCAGCAGCAGAGGCCCTCATACCACAGATACGCAGTATTTT
CASSRGPHTTDTQYF